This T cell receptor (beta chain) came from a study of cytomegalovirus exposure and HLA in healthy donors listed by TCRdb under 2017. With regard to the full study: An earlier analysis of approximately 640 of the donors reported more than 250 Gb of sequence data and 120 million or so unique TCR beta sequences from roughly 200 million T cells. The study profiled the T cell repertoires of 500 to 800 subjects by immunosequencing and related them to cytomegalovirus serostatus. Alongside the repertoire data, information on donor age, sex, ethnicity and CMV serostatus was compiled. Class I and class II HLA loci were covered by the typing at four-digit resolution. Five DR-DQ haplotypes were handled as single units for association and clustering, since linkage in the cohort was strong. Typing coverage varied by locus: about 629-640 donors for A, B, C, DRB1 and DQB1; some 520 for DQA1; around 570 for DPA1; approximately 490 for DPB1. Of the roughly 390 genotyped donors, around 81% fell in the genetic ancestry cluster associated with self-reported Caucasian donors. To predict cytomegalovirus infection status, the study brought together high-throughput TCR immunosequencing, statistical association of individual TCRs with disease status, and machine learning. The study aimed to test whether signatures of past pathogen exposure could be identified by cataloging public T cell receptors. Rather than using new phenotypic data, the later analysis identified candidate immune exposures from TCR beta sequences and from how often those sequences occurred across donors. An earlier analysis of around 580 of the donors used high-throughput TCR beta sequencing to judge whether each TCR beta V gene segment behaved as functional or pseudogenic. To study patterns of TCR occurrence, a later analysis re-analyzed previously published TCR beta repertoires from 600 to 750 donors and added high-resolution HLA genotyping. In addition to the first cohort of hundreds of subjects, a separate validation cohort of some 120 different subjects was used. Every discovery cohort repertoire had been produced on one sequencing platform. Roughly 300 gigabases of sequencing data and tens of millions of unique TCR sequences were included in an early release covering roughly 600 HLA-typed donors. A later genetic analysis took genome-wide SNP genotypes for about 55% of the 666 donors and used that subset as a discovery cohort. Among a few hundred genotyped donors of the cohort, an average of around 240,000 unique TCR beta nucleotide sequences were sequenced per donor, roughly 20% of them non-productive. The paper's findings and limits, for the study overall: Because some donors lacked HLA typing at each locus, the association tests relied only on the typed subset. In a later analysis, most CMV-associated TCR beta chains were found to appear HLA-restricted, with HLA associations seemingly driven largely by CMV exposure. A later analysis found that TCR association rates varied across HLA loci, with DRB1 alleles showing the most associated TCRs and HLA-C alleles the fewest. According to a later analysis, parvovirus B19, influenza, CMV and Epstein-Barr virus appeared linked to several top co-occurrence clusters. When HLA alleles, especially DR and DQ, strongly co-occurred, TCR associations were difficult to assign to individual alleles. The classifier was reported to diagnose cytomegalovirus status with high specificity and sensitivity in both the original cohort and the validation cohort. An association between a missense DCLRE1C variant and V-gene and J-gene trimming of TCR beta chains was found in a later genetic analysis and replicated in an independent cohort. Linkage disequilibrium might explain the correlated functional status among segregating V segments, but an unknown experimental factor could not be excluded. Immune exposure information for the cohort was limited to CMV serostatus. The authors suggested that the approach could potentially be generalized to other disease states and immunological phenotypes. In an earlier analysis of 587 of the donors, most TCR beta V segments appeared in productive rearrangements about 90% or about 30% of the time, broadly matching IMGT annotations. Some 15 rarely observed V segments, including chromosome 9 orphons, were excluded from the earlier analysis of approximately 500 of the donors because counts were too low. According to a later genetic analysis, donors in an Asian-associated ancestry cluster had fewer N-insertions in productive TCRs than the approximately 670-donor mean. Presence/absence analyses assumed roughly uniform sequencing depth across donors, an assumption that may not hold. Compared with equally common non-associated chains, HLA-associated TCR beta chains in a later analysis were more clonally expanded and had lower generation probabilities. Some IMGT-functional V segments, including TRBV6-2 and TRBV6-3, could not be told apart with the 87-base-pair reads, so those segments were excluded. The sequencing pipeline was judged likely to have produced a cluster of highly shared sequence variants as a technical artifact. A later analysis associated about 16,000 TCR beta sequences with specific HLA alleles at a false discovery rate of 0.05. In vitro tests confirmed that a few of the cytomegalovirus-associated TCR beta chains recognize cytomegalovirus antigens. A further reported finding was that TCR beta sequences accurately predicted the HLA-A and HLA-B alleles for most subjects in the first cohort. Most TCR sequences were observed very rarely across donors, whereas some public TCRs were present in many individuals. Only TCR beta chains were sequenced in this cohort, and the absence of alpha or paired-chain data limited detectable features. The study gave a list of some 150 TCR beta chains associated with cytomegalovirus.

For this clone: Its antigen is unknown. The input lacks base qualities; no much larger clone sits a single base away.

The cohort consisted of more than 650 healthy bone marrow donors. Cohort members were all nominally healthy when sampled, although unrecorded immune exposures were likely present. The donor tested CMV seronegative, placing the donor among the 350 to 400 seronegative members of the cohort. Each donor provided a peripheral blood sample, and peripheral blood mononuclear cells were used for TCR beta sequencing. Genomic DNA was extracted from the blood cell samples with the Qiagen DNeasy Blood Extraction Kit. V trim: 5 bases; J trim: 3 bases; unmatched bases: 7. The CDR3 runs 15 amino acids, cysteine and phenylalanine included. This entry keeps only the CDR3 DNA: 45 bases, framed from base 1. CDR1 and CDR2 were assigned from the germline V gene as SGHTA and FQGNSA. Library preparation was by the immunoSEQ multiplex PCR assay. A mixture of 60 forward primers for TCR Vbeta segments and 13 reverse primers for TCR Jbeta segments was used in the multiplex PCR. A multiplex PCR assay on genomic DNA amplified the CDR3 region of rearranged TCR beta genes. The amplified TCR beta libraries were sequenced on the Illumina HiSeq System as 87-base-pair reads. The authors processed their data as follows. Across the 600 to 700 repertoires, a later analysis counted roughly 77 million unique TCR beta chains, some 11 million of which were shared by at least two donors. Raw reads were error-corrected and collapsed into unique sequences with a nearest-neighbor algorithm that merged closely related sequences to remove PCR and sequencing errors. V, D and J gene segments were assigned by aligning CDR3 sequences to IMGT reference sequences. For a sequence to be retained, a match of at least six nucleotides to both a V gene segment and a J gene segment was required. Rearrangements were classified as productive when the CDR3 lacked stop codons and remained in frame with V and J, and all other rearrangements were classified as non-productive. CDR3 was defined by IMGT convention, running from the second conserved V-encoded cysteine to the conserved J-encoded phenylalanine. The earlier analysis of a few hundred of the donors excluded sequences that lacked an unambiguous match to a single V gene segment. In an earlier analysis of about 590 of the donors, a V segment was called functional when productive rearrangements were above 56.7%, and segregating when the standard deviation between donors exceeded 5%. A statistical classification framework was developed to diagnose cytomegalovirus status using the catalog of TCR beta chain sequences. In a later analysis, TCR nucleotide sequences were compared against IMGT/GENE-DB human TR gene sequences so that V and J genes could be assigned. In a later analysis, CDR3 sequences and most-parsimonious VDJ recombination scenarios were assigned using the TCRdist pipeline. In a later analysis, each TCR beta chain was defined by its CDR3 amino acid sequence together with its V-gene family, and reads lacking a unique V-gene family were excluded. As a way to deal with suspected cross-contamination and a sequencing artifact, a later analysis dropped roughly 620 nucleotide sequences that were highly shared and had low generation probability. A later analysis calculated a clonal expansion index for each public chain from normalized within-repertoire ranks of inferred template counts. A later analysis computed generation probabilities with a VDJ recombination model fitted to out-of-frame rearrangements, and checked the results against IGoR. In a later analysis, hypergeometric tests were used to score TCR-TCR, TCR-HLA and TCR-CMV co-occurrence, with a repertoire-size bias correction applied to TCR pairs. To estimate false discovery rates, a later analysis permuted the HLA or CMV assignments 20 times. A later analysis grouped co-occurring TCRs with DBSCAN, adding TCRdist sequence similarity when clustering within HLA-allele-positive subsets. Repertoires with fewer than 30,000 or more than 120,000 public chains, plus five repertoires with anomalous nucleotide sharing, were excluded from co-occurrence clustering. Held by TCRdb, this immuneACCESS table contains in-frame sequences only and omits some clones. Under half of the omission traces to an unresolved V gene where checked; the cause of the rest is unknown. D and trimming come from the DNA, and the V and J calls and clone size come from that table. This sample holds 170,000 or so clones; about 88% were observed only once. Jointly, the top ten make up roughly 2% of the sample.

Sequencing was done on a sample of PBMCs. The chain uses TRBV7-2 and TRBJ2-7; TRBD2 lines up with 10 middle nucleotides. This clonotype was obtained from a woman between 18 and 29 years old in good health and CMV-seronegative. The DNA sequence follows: TGTGCCAGCAGCGAGACTAGCGGGCTCCTCTACGAGCAGTACTTC. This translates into CASSETSGLLYEQYF.